Below, 25 T cell receptor beta chains from the same sample are listed, as sequenced in a study of blood T cell repertoires in COVID-19. Profiling relied on immunoSEQ multiplex PCR, and the TCRdb table lists in-frame clones only, not all of them. The table lists 50,000 to 55,000 clones, roughly 89% of them singletons. Specimen: peripheral blood. These receptors were taken from an elderly man with acute or convalescent COVID-19.

The genes are TRBV15 and TRBJ1-5; 7 bases are a match to TRBD1. Germline V gives CDR1 LNHNV, CDR2 YYDKDF (reference sequence). This CDR3 has 15 amino acids. Trimming took 3 bases from V and 4 from J; bases not matched to a gene: 6. The CDR3 DNA reads TGTGCCACCAGCAGTTCTGGGACAGCGAATCAGCCCCAGCATTTT. The encoded protein is CATSSSGTANQPQHF. The whole variable domain, remainder taken from reference TRBV15 and TRBJ1-5, is DAMVIQNPRYQVTQFGKPVTLSCSQTLNHNVMYWYQQKSSQAPKLLFHYYDKDFNNEADTPDNFQSRRPNTSFCFLDIRSPGLGDTAMYLCATSSSGTANQPQHFGDGTRLSIL.

The rearrangement joins TRBV6-5 to TRBJ2-7; no reliable D call. The CDR3 spans 11 residues. The V and J ends lost 6 bases and 6 bases respectively, with 9 bases between them. Germline CDR1 is MNHEY and CDR2 is SVGAGI. CDR3 in DNA: TGTGCCAGCAGCCGGGTGACCGAGCAGTACTTC. This codes for CASSRVTEQYF.

With regard to this clone: Germline is not matched at one junction end, which may reflect a read error. This chain connects TRBV28 to TRBJ1-2; TRBD1 matches at 9 bases. Germline V gene lookup returns CDR1 MDHEN and CDR2 SYDVKM. The CDR3 contains 14 residues. CDR3 region: CAGRAKGQGRPLLF. The CDR3 nucleotides read TGTGCCGGACGTGCAAAGGGACAGGGTCGACCGCTTCTCTTC.

CDR3 amino acids: CASSYGLADTQYF. CDR3 DNA sequence: TGTGCCAGCAGCTACGGACTAGCAGATACGCAGTATTTT. The genes are TRBV3-1 (or the pseudogene TRBV3-2) and TRBJ2-3; 7 nucleotides agree with TRBD2. The V segment lost 5 bases and the J segment 4 bases; nucleotides outside the gene matches: 3. Germline CDR1 and CDR2: LGHDT and YNNKEL (reference sequence). CDR3 length: 13 amino acids.

The count of this clone is one. V gene TRBV7-2 combines with J gene TRBJ2-2; 7 positions agree with TRBD2. This CDR3 region has 17 residues. Unmatched junction bases numbered 17, after V lost 6 bases and J lost 7 bases. Looked up from germline, CDR1 is SGHTA and CDR2 is FQGNSA. CDR3: CASRTQRGGGTGGELFF. CDR3 coding DNA: TGTGCCAGCAGAACTCAGCGGGGTGGGGGTACTGGCGGGGAGCTGTTTTTT.

The rearrangement uses TRBV4-1 and TRBJ2-7, with D unresolved. The V and J ends lost 4 bases and 0 bases respectively, with 13 bases between them. From germline, CDR1 is MGHRA and CDR2 YSYEKL. The CDR3 sequence is 15 residues long. The CDR3: CASSRQRQVSYEQYF. The CDR3 DNA reads TGCGCCAGCAGCCGCCAAAGGCAGGTCTCCTACGAGCAGTACTTC.

The chain has TRBV25-1 and TRBJ2-5; the D gene is possibly TRBD2 (6 bases). Trimming removed 1 base from V and 1 base from J, with 16 bases in between. This CDR3 is built from 17 residues. Germline lookup yields CDR1 MGHDK and CDR2 SYGVNS. The CDR3 DNA follows: TGTGCCAGCAGTGAATCCCCCGGGGGATGGATCCAAGAGACCCAGTACTTC. It translates to CASSESPGGWIQETQYF.

The genes are TRBV11-2 and TRBJ2-3, with TRBD2 matching 12 bases. V dropped 3 bases and J dropped 0; count of bases not matched to a gene: 4. Germline CDR1 SGHAT, CDR2 FQNNGV. CDR3 size: 17 residues. The CDR3 nucleotides read TGTGCCAGCAGCTTGACTAGCGGGGGCCCTAGCACAGATACGCAGTATTTT. This sequence encodes CASSLTSGGPSTDTQYF.

The chain joins TRBV7-9 to TRBJ2-4; D unclear. The CDR3 runs 14 residues. V lost 4 bases to trimming and J lost 7 bases, with 14 bases between them. CDR1 and CDR2 from the germline V gene are SEHNR and FQNEAQ (reference sequence). CDR3 nucleotides: TGTGCCAGCAGCTCCACGTATGTGAGGAACATTCAGTACTTC. This codes for CASSSTYVRNIQYF.

This chain connects TRBV15 to TRBJ1-2; the match to TRBD1 covers 7 bases. V shed 1 base, J shed 8 bases, and the junction held 7 bases outside the gene matches. CDR3 length equals 14 residues. Germline V gene sequence: CDR1 LNHNV, CDR2 YYDKDF (reference sequence). The CDR3 reads CATSRGQGVIGYTF. The CDR3, as DNA: TGTGCCACCAGCAGAGGACAGGGAGTAATCGGCTACACCTTC.

The chain couples TRBV18 to TRBJ1-4; 7 bases fit TRBD1. The length of the CDR3 is 15 residues. In germline, CDR1 is KGHSH, CDR2 LQKENI. The J segment lost 7 bases and the V segment lost 2 bases, leaving 7 bases of the junction unmatched. CDR3 loop: CASSPSRGGIEKLFF. CDR3 in DNA: TGTGCCAGCTCACCATCGAGAGGGGGCATTGAAAAACTGTTTTTT.

The CDR3 DNA sequence: TGTGCCAGCTCACCAACAGCCCTGTCCACTGAAGCTTTCTTT. Amino acid sequence: CASSPTALSTEAFF. This chain joins TRBV18 and TRBJ1-1; D call uncertain. V was pared by 2 bases and J by 4 bases, with 11 bases between. Germline V CDR1 and CDR2: KGHSH, LQKENI. This CDR3 contains 14 residues.

This clone was counted only a few times. V and J are TRBV10-3 and TRBJ1-5; D might be TRBD1 (6 bases). Germline V CDR1 and CDR2: ENHRY, SYGVKD. V lost 6 bases and J 1 base, leaving 10 bases between the germline ends. The CDR3 length is 14 residues. This CDR3 reads CAIRETGSNQPQHF. Written as DNA, the CDR3 is TGTGCCATCAGAGAAACAGGGAGCAATCAGCCCCAGCATTTT.

The rearrangement joins TRBV19 to TRBJ2-3; 16 nucleotides align to TRBD2. V lost 3 bases, J lost 1 base, and 7 bases stayed unmatched. Germline V CDR1 and CDR2: LNHDA, SQIVND (reference sequence). CDR3 length: 19 residues. The CDR3 DNA reads as TGTGCCAGTAGTATTAGGGGACTAGCGGGGGGGCGAGGCACAGATACGCAGTATTTT. Its translation is CASSIRGLAGGRGTDTQYF.

J is TRBJ2-3 and V is TRBV19, with D uncertain. The V end lost 4 bases, the J end lost 2 bases, and 7 bases lay between the germline ends. The germline CDR1 and CDR2 sequences are LNHDA and SQIVND (reference sequence). The CDR3 is made up of 13 amino acids. The CDR3, as DNA: TGTGCCAGTAGTAGAGGAGTCACAGATACGCAGTATTTT. It specifies CASSRGVTDTQYF.

This clone was observed once. The rearrangement links TRBV24-1 to TRBJ2-1, with TRBD2 matching 15 bases. V lost 3 bases, J lost 5 bases, and 10 bases stayed unmatched. The V gene's germline CDR1 is KGHDR and CDR2 SFDVKD. The CDR3 runs 19 residues. CDR3 coding DNA: TGTGCCACCAGTGATACCGGGACTAGCGGGGGGTTTTCGCACAATGAGCAGTTCTTC. Its protein product is CATSDTGTSGGFSHNEQFF.

The rearrangement uses TRBV6-5 and TRBJ1-1, with D maybe TRBD1 (6 bases). V was shortened by 4 bases and J by 5 bases, with 17 bases between the two germline ends. The CDR3 spans 15 residues. Germline CDR1 and CDR2: MNHEY and SVGAGI. The CDR3 region has the DNA TGTGCCAGCAGTTTCTCTGGGGGGGGCCGGACTGAAGCTTTCTTT. Amino acid sequence: CASSFSGGGRTEAFF.

The chain combines TRBV5-1 with TRBJ2-7, with no clear D. Germline V gene data show CDR1 as SGHRS and CDR2 as YFSETQ. V lost 0 bases and J lost 2, with 9 bases in between. The CDR3 spans 14 residues. Here the CDR3 DNA reads TGCGCCAGCAGCTTGGTGGTCAGTCCCTACGAGCAGTACTTC. Its translation: CASSLVVSPYEQYF.

V usage is TRBV27 and J usage is TRBJ1-1; 8 nucleotides agree with TRBD1. The germline CDR1 and CDR2 sequences are MNHEY and SMNVEV (reference sequence). J lost 5 bases, V lost 5 bases, and 13 bases had no gene match. The CDR3 runs to 16 residues. CDR3 DNA sequence: TGTGCCAGCAGTCTGATAGGGACAGGTAGAGGAACTGAAGCTTTCTTT. Protein sequence: CASSLIGTGRGTEAFF.

This sequence joins TRBV19 and TRBJ1-5; 10 bases match TRBD1. Germline assignment: CDR1 LNHDA and CDR2 SQIVND (reference sequence). Germline trimming cut 4 bases from V and 6 bases from J; bases unmatched to any gene: 3. This CDR3 has 14 amino acids. CDR3 sequence reads: CASSRGQGSQPQHF. Here the CDR3 DNA reads TGTGCCAGTAGTAGGGGACAGGGGAGTCAGCCCCAGCATTTT. Filled out from reference TRBV19 and TRBJ1-5, the complete variable domain reads DGGITQSPKYLFRKEGQNVTLSCEQNLNHDAMYWYRQDPGQGLRLIYYSQIVNDFQKGDIAEGYSVSREKKESFPLTVTSAQKNPTAFYLCASSRGQGSQPQHFGDGTRLSIL.

The rearrangement joins TRBV2 to TRBJ2-3; TRBD2 is a possible D gene (6 bases). The CDR3 extends over 15 amino acids. The germline V gene encodes CDR1 SNHLY and CDR2 FYNNEI. Trimming shortened V by 6 bases and J by 0 bases, and 13 bases separated the two germline ends. CDR3 sequence: CASRPAGISTDTQYF. Here the CDR3 DNA reads TGTGCCAGCAGACCCGCGGGGATTAGCACAGATACGCAGTATTTT.

In this sample, this clone turned up once. V and J are TRBV25-1 and TRBJ2-1, with D perhaps TRBD2 (6 bases). V was pared by 3 bases and J by 6 bases, with 15 bases between. CDR3 length: 15 amino acids. Germline-derived CDR1 and CDR2 are MGHDK and SYGVNS. The CDR3 DNA reads as TGTGCCAGCAGTGAGCCGGGACTCGGGTCCAATGAGCAGTTCTTC. Its translation is CASSEPGLGSNEQFF.

The CDR3 DNA is TGTGCCAGCAGTTATGAGGGATCAGCTTCTCAGCCCCAGCATTTT. This sequence encodes CASSYEGSASQPQHF. This chain uses TRBV7-9 with TRBJ1-5; D is unclear. Per germline, CDR1 SEHNR and CDR2 FQNEAQ (reference sequence). The ends were cut back, 6 bases at V and 6 bases at J, with 18 bases in the middle. This CDR3 is 15 amino acids long.

The chain uses TRBV2 and TRBJ2-1; 8 bases align to TRBD2. Trimming at V came to 4 bases and at J to 8 bases, leaving 10 bases not matched to a gene. Germline CDR1 is SNHLY and CDR2 is FYNNEI. This CDR3 has 15 residues. CDR3 residues: CASSALSGGRDEQFF. The CDR3 nucleotides read TGTGCCAGCAGTGCCCTGAGCGGGGGAAGGGATGAGCAGTTCTTC.

The chain has TRBV6-2 or TRBV6-3 and TRBJ2-3; D unresolved. The ends were cut back, 2 bases at V and 2 bases at J, with 2 bases in the middle. The CDR3 loop spans 12 amino acids. Germline V gene lookup returns CDR1 MNHEY and CDR2 SVGEGT. As DNA, the CDR3 is TGTGCCAGCAGTTACCACACAGATACGCAGTATTTT. As protein: CASSYHTDTQYF.